These T cell receptor beta chains were read from a single sample in a study of blood T cell repertoires in COVID-19. Clones were sequenced by immunoSEQ multiplex PCR, and TCRdb holds only the in-frame ones, with some missing. The data show 310,000 or so clones, approximately 86% seen once. The source material was peripheral blood. The receptors shown here come from a man between 65 and 85 years old with acute or convalescent COVID-19. Both conserved end residues are trimmed from each CDR3.

J gene | V gene | CDR3 protein
TRBJ2-7 | TRBV6-6 | ASSYPGHTYEQY
TRBJ1-2 | TRBV11-2 | ASSLDYQDYGYT
TRBJ1-4 | TRBV9 | ASSAQYEDQGGFEKLF
TRBJ2-3 | TRBV3-1/TRBV3-2 | ASSQDLAGGDTQY
TRBJ1-1 | TRBV28 | ASSSGAPFRGSPVYEAF
TRBJ2-2 | TRBV3-1/TRBV3-2 | ASRGLAGGSGIAGELF
TRBJ2-2 | TRBV6-6 | ASSVGNTGELF
TRBJ2-2 | TRBV7-2 | ASSSTAAAGELF
TRBJ1-4 | TRBV11-2 | ASSSDGGRGEKLF
TRBJ1-3 | TRBV19 | ASTDTVGAGNTIY
TRBJ1-2 | TRBV5-4 | ASSIRDRENYGYT
TRBJ1-2 | TRBV18 | ASSPGQTNYGYT
TRBJ2-5 | TRBV9 | ASSPLSGYQETQY
TRBJ2-3 | TRBV19 | ASSIRQGGDTQY
TRBJ2-7 | TRBV18 | ASSPVTGTTYEQY
TRBJ1-4 | TRBV5-1 | ASSLGSTTNEKLF
TRBJ2-3 | TRBV29-1 | SAKRGGADTQY
TRBJ2-3 | TRBV5-1 | ASSPSPSGTTDTQY
TRBJ2-3 | TRBV27 | ASSNRQGGTDTQY
TRBJ2-5 | TRBV18 | ASSPVRGLLLAVETQY
TRBJ1-5 | TRBV24-1 | ATSKTGEGNQPQH
TRBJ2-1 | TRBV5-1 | ASSLGTSGRVYNEQF